The 19 T cell receptor beta chains listed next were all sequenced from one sample in a study of CD4 T cells in relation to SARS-CoV-2 and coronaviruses. These receptors are not linked to any known antigen. Method: immunoSEQ multiplex PCR; TCRdb's copy keeps in-frame clones and lacks some. The sample holds about 41,000 clones; over 70% are singletons and the top ten take about 1.2%. Sequenced material: naive CD4+ T cells from PBMCs, cultured in vitro. As to subset: naive CD4+ T cells isolated by negative enrichment. The receptors come from an adult with COVID-19.

This chain connects TRBV6-5 to TRBJ1-3; D possibly corresponds to TRBD1 (5 bases). From germline, CDR1 is MNHEY and CDR2 SVGAGI. Trimming left V 4 bases short and J 2 bases short, with 9 bases between. The CDR3 totals 14 residues. CDR3 loop: CASSSQGAGNTIYF. The CDR3 DNA reads as TGTGCCAGCAGTTCCCAAGGGGCTGGAAACACCATATATTTT.

The chain joins TRBV28 to TRBJ1-6, with D perhaps TRBD1 (5 bases). This CDR3 has 10 residues. Looked up from germline, CDR1 is MDHEN and CDR2 is SYDVKM. Trimming removed 10 bases from V and 14 bases from J, with 12 bases in between. The CDR3 sequence: CATGVRALHF. CDR3 DNA sequence: TGTGCCACTGGGGTCAGGGCCCTCCACTTT.

By share of the sample, this clone is medium-sized. For the CDR3, the DNA is TGTGCCAGCATGAGGTCACAGAACAATCAGCCCCAGCATTTT. It codes for CASMRSQNNQPQHF. The rearrangement joins TRBV2 to TRBJ1-5; D is undetermined. Germline V CDR1 and CDR2: SNHLY, FYNNEI. V lost 7 bases and J lost 3, with 13 bases in between. The CDR3 loop spans 14 amino acids.

The count of this clone is one. The chain is built from TRBV15 and TRBJ2-1; 9 positions match TRBD2. Looked up from germline, CDR1 is LNHNV and CDR2 is YYDKDF (reference sequence). After removal of 0 bases from V and 5 bases from J, the junction contained 11 bases not matched to a gene. The CDR3 contains 18 residues. The CDR3: CATSRDLAGGPLNNEQFF. CDR3 nucleotide sequence: TGTGCCACCAGCAGAGATCTGGCGGGAGGGCCCCTTAACAATGAGCAGTTCTTC.

The chain combines TRBV5-8 with TRBJ1-5, with a possible D match to TRBD1 (6 bases). V was cut by 9 bases and J by 0 bases, with 13 bases left in between. CDR1 is SGHTS, CDR2 YDEGEE, per germline. The CDR3 has 14 amino acids. CDR3 DNA: TGTGCCACGGTGGACAGAAATAGCAATCAGCCCCAGCATTTT. Translated, it gives CATVDRNSNQPQHF.

The chain combines TRBV19 with TRBJ1-2; D gene unclear. The CDR3 is 16 residues long. Trimming shortened V by 3 bases and J by 4 bases, and 18 bases separated the two germline ends. The germline V gene encodes CDR1 LNHDA and CDR2 SQIVND (reference sequence). CDR3 DNA sequence: TGTGCCAGTAGTATGTCTCCGGTCGCAACCCCCTATGGCTACACCTTC. Translation gives CASSMSPVATPYGYTF. Looking up the rest from reference TRBV19 and TRBJ1-2 gives the full variable domain: DGGITQSPKYLFRKEGQNVTLSCEQNLNHDAMYWYRQDPGQGLRLIYYSQIVNDFQKGDIAEGYSVSREKKESFPLTVTSAQKNPTAFYLCASSMSPVATPYGYTFGSGTRLTVV.

The chain uses TRBV24-1 and TRBJ2-7; 8 nucleotides match TRBD1. The CDR3 has 16 residues. Germline lookup yields CDR1 KGHDR and CDR2 SFDVKD. Trimming removed 3 bases from V and 6 bases from J; junction bases left unmatched: 12. The CDR3 region is CATSDRSGTGSSEQYF. The DNA for the CDR3 is TGTGCCACCAGTGATCGCTCCGGGACAGGATCTTCCGAGCAGTACTTC.

This clone was found a few times. V and J are TRBV7-8 and TRBJ2-3; 7 nucleotides match TRBD2. The V segment lost 1 base and the J segment 10 bases; nucleotides outside the gene matches: 17. CDR1 is SGHVS, CDR2 FQNEAQ, per germline. There are 17 residues in the CDR3. Here the CDR3 DNA reads TGTGCCAGCAGCTTAGACTCTAGCGGCCCCAGGGTGCTTGCGCAGTATTTT. Amino acid sequence: CASSLDSSGPRVLAQYF.

Comments on this clone: Sequence at one end of the junction differs from germline and may be a read error. This chain uses TRBV14 with TRBJ1-2, with TRBD1 matching over 9 bases. CDR3 size: 14 residues. Looked up from germline, CDR1 is SGHDN and CDR2 is FVKESK. Here the CDR3 DNA reads TGTGCCAGCAGCCACACGGGGGGACAGGGACAAGAGGTCTTC. Translation gives CASSHTGGQGQEVF.

The chain is built from TRBV10-3 and TRBJ2-1; possibly TRBD1 or TRBD2 for D (5 bases each). V lost 4 bases and J lost 0, with 7 bases in between. Germline V CDR1 and CDR2: ENHRY, SYGVKD. CDR3 length: 14 amino acids. In nucleotides, the CDR3 is TGTGCCATCAGTGCAGGGAGCTCCTACAATGAGCAGTTCTTC. Its translation is CAISAGSSYNEQFF.

The rearrangement links TRBV12-3 or TRBV12-4 to TRBJ2-7, with D maybe TRBD2 (6 bases). This CDR3 is built from 13 residues. V lost 3 bases and J 4 bases, leaving 10 bases between the germline ends. The CDR3 protein is CASSFGGKYEQYF. As DNA, the CDR3 is TGTGCCAGCAGTTTCGGCGGGAAGTACGAGCAGTACTTC.

The chain recombines TRBV19 with TRBJ1-3; D remains ambiguous. The V end was cut by 9 bases, the J end by 5 bases, with 20 bases between. Germline V gives CDR1 LNHDA, CDR2 SQIVND (reference sequence). CDR3 length equals 15 residues. The CDR3 sequence is CASEGHRTERNTIYF. The CDR3 bases are TGTGCCAGCGAAGGCCACCGGACCGAGAGAAACACCATATATTTT.

V usage is TRBV28 and J usage is TRBJ2-7; D gene uncertain. The germline V gene has CDR1 MDHEN and CDR2 SYDVKM. Trimming cost V 2 bases and J 3 bases, with 11 bases left between them. The CDR3 covers 14 residues. The CDR3 here is CASSLIAGLYEQYF. CDR3 DNA sequence: TGTGCCAGCAGTTTAATTGCTGGTCTCTACGAGCAGTACTTC. The full variable domain, its missing parts supplied by reference TRBV28 and TRBJ2-7, is DVKVTQSSRYLVKRTGEKVFLECVQDMDHENMFWYRQDPGLGLRLIYFSYDVKMKEKGDIPEGYSVSREKKERFSLILESASTNQTSMYLCASSLIAGLYEQYFGPGTRLTVT.

Only a few counts were recorded for this clone. The chain uses TRBV6-6 and TRBJ1-4; D not certain. CDR1 and CDR2 from the germline V gene are MNHNY and SVGAGI (reference sequence). V was cut by 0 bases and J by 8 bases, with 10 bases left in between. The CDR3 consists of 14 residues. CDR3: CASSYSGNQEKLFF. The DNA of the CDR3 is TGTGCCAGCAGTTACTCAGGGAATCAGGAAAAACTGTTTTTT.

The V and J genes are TRBV2 and TRBJ1-5, with TRBD1 matching 8 bases. This CDR3 spans 17 amino acids. Trimming removed 0 bases from V and 3 bases from J; junction bases left unmatched: 7. In germline, CDR1 is SNHLY, CDR2 FYNNEI. DNA of the CDR3: TGTGCCAGCAGTGAAGCGTGGGGACAGGTCCTCAATCAGCCCCAGCATTTT. Residues: CASSEAWGQVLNQPQHF. The full variable domain, completed using reference TRBV2 and TRBJ1-5, is EPEVTQTPSHQVTQMGQEVILRCVPISNHLYFYWYRQILGQKVEFLVSFYNNEISEKSEIFDDQFSVERPDGSNFTLKIRSTKLEDSAMYFCASSEAWGQVLNQPQHFGDGTRLSIL.

V usage is TRBV6-6 and J usage is TRBJ1-1; 7 nucleotides agree with TRBD1. This CDR3 contains 15 residues. J was trimmed by 0 bases and V by 2 bases; bases with no gene match: 3. The V gene's germline CDR1 is MNHNY and CDR2 SVGAGI (reference sequence). The CDR3 region is CASSYPDRMNTEAFF. CDR3 coding DNA: TGTGCCAGCAGTTACCCGGACAGGATGAACACTGAAGCTTTCTTT.

The rearrangement links TRBV2 to TRBJ2-4, with D perhaps matching TRBD1 (5 bases). The germline V gene encodes CDR1 SNHLY and CDR2 FYNNEI. The CDR3 is made up of 17 amino acids. Trimming removed 3 bases from V and 1 base from J, with 16 bases in between. In DNA, the CDR3 is TGTGCCAGCAGTGATGGGGCGGTCTCCCCGGCCAAAAACATTCAGTACTTC. This translates into CASSDGAVSPAKNIQYF.

The V gene is TRBV9, the J gene TRBJ1-2; 11 nucleotides align to TRBD1. The CDR3 has 14 amino acids. Germline CDR1 reads SGDLS; CDR2 reads YYNGEE. Trimming cost V 3 bases and J 4 bases; bases outside gene matches: 2. DNA for the CDR3: TGTGCCAGCAGCGGGACAGGGGGCGGCTATGGCTACACCTTC. Protein product: CASSGTGGGYGYTF. The variable domain in full, with the rest retrieved from reference TRBV9 and TRBJ1-2, is DSGVTQTPKHLITATGQRVTLRCSPRSGDLSVYWYQQSLDQGLQFLIQYYNGEERAKGNILERFSAQQFPDLHSELNLSSLELGDSALYFCASSGTGGGYGYTFGSGTRLTVV.

The V and J genes are TRBV11-3 and TRBJ2-1; tentatively, D is TRBD1 or TRBD2 (5 bases each). CDR1 and CDR2 from the germline V gene are SGHNT and YENEEA. Trimming took off 4 bases at V and 2 bases at J, with 9 bases between the two ends. The CDR3 contains 14 residues. Here the CDR3 DNA reads TGTGCCAGCAGCTCGGGACGGGCCTACAATGAGCAGTTCTTC. Translating it yields CASSSGRAYNEQFF.